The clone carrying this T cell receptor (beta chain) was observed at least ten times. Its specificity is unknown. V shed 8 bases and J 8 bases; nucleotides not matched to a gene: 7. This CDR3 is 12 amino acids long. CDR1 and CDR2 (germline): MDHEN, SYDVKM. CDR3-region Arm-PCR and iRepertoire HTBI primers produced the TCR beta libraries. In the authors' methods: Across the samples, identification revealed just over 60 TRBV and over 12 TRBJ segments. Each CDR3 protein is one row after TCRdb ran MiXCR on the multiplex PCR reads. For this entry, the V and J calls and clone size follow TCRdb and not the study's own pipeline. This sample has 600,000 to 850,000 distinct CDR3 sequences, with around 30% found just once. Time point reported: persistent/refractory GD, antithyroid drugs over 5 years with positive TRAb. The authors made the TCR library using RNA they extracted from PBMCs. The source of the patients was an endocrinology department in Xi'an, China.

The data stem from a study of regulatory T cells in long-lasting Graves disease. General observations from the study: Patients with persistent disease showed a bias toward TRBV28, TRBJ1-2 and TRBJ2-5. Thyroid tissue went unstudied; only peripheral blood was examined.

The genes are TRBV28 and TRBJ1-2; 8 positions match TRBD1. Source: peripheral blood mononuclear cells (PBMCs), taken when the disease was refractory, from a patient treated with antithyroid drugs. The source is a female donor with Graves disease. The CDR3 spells CASLDRVRGYTF. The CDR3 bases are TGTGCCAGCCTGGACAGGGTGAGGGGCTACACCTTC.